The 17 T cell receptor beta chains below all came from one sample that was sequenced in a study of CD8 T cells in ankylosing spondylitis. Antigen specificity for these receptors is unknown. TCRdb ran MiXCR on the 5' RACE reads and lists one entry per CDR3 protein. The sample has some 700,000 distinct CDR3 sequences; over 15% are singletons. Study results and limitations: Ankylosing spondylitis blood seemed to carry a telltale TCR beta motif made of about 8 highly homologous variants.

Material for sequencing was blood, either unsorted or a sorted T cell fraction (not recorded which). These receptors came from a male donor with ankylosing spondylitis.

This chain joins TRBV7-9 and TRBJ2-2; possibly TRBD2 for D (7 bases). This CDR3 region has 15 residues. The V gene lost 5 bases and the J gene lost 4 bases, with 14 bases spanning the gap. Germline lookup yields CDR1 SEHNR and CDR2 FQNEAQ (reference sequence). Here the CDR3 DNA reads TGTGCCAGCAGCCAGGGGAGCGGGGCCACCGGGGAGCTGTTTTTT. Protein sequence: CASSQGSGATGELFF.

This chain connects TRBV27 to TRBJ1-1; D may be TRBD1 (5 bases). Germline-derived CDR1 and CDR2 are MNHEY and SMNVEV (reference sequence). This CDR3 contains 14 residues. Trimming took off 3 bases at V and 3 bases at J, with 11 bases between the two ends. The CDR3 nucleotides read TGTGCCAGCAGTTTTGGGGGTGCCTACACTGAAGCTTTCTTT. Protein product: CASSFGGAYTEAFF.

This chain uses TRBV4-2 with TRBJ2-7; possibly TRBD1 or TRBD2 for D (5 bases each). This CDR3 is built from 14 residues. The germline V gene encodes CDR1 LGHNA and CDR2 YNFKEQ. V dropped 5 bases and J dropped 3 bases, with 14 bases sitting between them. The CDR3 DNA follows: TGTGCCAGCAGCGTCGGGGCCGAGAACTACGAGCAGTACTTC. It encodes CASSVGAENYEQYF.

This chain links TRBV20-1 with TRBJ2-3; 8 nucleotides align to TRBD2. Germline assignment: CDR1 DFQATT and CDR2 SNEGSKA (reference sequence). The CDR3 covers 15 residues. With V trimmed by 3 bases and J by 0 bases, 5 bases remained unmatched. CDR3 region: CSASLAGGSTDTQYF. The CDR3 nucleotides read TGCAGTGCTAGTTTGGCGGGGGGAAGCACAGATACGCAGTATTTT.

CDR3 residues: CAIKGELDTDTQYF. The CDR3 nucleotides are TGTGCCATCAAGGGAGAGCTGGACACAGATACGCAGTATTTT. The chain recombines TRBV10-3 with TRBJ2-3; TRBD2 is a possible D gene (5 bases). Germline V lookup: CDR1 ENHRY, CDR2 SYGVKD. The CDR3 runs 14 residues. With 7 bases removed from V and 2 bases from J, the gap between germline ends came to 13 bases.

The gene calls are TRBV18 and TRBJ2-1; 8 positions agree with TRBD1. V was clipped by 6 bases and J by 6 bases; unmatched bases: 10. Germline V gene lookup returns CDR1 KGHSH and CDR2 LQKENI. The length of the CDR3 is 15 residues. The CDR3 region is CASSSGQGLINEQFF. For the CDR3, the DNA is TGTGCCAGCTCCTCTGGACAGGGACTCATCAATGAGCAGTTCTTC. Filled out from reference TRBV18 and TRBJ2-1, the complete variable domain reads NAGVMQNPRHLVRRRGQEARLRCSPMKGHSHVYWYRQLPEEGLKFMVYLQKENIIDESGMPKERFSAEFPKEGPSILRIQQVVRGDSAAYFCASSSGQGLINEQFFGPGTRLTVL.

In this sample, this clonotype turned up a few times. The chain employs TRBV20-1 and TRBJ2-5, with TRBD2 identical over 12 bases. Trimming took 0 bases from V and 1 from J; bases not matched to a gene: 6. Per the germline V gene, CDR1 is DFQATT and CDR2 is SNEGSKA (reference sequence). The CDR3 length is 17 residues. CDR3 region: CSARDLAGGPLQETQYF. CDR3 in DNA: TGCAGTGCTAGAGATCTAGCGGGAGGGCCTCTCCAAGAGACCCAGTACTTC.

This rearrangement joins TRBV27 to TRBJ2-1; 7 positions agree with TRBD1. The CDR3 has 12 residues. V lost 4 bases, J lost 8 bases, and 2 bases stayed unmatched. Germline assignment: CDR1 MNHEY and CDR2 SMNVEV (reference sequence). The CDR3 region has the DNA TGTGCCAGCAGTTACAGGGGCCATGAGCAGTTCTTC. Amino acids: CASSYRGHEQFF.

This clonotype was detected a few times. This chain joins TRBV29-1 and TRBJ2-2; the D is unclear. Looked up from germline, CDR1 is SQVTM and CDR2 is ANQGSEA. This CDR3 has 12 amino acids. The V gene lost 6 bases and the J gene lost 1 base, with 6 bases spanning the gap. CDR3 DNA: TGCAGCGTGAGACAGAACACCGGGGAGCTGTTTTTT. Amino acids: CSVRQNTGELFF.

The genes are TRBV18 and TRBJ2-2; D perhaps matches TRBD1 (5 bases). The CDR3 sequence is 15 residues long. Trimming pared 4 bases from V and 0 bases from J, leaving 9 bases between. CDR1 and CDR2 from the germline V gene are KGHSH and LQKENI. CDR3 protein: CASSQLQANTGELFF. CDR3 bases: TGTGCCAGCTCACAATTACAGGCGAACACCGGGGAGCTGTTTTTT. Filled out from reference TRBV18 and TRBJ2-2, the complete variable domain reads NAGVMQNPRHLVRRRGQEARLRCSPMKGHSHVYWYRQLPEEGLKFMVYLQKENIIDESGMPKERFSAEFPKEGPSILRIQQVVRGDSAAYFCASSQLQANTGELFFGEGSRLTVL.

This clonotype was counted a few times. CDR3 amino acids: CASSQRTVAEAFF. CDR3 sequence (DNA): TGTGCCAGCAGCCAAAGGACCGTGGCTGAAGCTTTCTTT. This rearrangement joins TRBV3-1 to TRBJ1-1; D gene uncertain. This CDR3 is 13 amino acids long. Germline V gene data show CDR1 as LGHDT and CDR2 as YNNKEL (reference sequence). V lost 2 bases and J 6 bases, leaving 10 bases between the germline ends.

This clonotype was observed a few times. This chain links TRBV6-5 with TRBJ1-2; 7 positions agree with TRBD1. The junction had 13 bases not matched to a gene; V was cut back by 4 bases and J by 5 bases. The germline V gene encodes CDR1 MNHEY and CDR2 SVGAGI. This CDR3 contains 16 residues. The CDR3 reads CASSSVRPGQQYGYTF. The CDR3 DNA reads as TGTGCCAGCAGTTCCGTTCGTCCGGGACAGCAGTATGGCTACACCTTC.

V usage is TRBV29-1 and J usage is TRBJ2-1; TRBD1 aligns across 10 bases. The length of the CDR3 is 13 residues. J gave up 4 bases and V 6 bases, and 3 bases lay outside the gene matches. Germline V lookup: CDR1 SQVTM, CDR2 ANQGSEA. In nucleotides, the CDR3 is TGCAGCGTGGGGACAGGGGAGTACAATGAGCAGTTCTTC. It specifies CSVGTGEYNEQFF.

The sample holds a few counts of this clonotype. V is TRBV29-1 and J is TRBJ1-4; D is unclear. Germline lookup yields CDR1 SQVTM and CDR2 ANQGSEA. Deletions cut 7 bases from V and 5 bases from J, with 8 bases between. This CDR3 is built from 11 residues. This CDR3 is CSGEYNEKLFF. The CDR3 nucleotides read TGCAGCGGAGAGTACAATGAAAAACTGTTTTTT.

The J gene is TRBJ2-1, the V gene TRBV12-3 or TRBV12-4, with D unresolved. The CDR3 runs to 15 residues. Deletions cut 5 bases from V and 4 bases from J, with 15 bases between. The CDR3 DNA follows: TGTGCCAGCAGTCCCCTGATTTGGGGTTACAATGAGCAGTTCTTC. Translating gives CASSPLIWGYNEQFF.

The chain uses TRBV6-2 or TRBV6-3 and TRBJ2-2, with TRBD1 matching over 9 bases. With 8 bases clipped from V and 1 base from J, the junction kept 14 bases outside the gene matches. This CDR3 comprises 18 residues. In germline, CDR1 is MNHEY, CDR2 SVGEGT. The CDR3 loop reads CASWGQGGVSRNTGELFF. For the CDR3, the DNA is TGTGCCAGCTGGGGACAGGGAGGAGTTAGCAGGAACACCGGGGAGCTGTTTTTT.

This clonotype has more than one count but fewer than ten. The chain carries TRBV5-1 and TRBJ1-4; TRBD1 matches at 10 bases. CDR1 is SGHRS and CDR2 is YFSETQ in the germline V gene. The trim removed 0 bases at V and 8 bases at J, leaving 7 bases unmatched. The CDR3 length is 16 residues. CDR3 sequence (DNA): TGCGCCAGCAGCTTGGCCTCGGGACAGGGGAACGAAAAACTGTTTTTT. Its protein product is CASSLASGQGNEKLFF.